The 3 T cell receptor beta chains below all came from one sample that was sequenced in a study of cytomegalovirus exposure and HLA in healthy donors. Method: immunoSEQ multiplex PCR; TCRdb's copy keeps in-frame clones and lacks some. This repertoire shows fewer than 200,000 clones, 85% to 90% found once; its top ten account for about 9.4%. Input material: PBMCs. All receptors derive from a woman in her late teens or twenties in good health and CMV-seropositive.

V is TRBV2 and J is TRBJ2-1, with D possibly TRBD1 on 5 matching bases. The CDR3 sequence is 15 residues long. The V gene's germline CDR1 is SNHLY and CDR2 FYNNEI. V was cut by 6 bases and J by 4 bases, with 16 bases left in between. CDR3 DNA sequence: TGTGCCAGCAGAGCGACAGCCAACCATTACAATGAGCAGTTCTTC. It translates to CASRATANHYNEQFF.

This chain links TRBV9 with TRBJ2-1; TRBD2 matches 7 bases. The V and J ends lost 2 bases and 0 bases, in that order; junction bases with no gene match: 14. Per the germline V gene, CDR1 is SGDLS and CDR2 is YYNGEE. This CDR3 comprises 19 residues. Written as DNA, the CDR3 is TGTGCCAGCAGCGTTCGGATGGGCCGGGACTACGCCTCCTACAATGAGCAGTTCTTC. Translation gives CASSVRMGRDYASYNEQFF.

J is TRBJ2-2 and V is TRBV6-5, with TRBD1 as a possible D gene (6 bases). This CDR3 has 15 residues. CDR1 and CDR2 (germline): MNHEY, SVGAGI. The germline V and J ends were trimmed by 0 bases and 5 bases, with 10 bases remaining between them. CDR3 sequence reads: CASSYSFQGTGELFF. The CDR3, as DNA: TGTGCCAGCAGTTACTCCTTCCAGGGGACCGGGGAGCTGTTTTTT.